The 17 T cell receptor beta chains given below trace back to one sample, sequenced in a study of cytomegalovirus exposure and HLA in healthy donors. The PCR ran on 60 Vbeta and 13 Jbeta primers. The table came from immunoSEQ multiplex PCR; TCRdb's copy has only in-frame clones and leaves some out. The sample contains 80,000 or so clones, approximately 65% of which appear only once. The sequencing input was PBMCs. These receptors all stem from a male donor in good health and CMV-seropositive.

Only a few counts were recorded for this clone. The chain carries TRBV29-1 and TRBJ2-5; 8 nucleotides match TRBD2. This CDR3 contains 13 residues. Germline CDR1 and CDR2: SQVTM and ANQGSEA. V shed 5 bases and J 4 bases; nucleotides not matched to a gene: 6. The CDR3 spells CSVKREIGETQYF. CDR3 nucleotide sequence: TGCAGCGTTAAGCGGGAGATTGGAGAGACCCAGTACTTC.

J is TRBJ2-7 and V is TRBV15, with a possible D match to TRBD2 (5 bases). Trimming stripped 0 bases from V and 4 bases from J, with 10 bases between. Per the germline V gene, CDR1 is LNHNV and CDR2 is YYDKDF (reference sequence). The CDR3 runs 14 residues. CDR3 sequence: CATSRDRGLYEQYF. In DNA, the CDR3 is TGTGCCACCAGCAGAGATCGCGGGCTTTACGAGCAGTACTTC.

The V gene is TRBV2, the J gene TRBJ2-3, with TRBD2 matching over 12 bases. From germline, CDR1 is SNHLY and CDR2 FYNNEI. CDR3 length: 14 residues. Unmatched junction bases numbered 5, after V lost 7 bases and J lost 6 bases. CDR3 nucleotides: TGTGCCAGCACGGGACTAGCGGGCGCGGATACGCAGTATTTT. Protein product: CASTGLAGADTQYF.

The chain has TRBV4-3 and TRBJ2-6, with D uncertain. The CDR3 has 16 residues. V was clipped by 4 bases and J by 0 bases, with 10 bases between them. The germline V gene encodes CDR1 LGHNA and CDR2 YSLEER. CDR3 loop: CASSPYSSSGANVLTF. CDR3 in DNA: TGCGCCAGCAGCCCGTACAGTAGCTCTGGGGCCAACGTCCTGACTTTC.

DNA for the CDR3: TGTGCCAGCACCGTCCTTACGACAGGGGTCACAGATACGCAGTATTTT. Translating gives CASTVLTTGVTDTQYF. J is TRBJ2-3 and V is TRBV11-1; 8 bases fit TRBD1. Germline-derived CDR1 and CDR2 are SGHAT and FQDESV (reference sequence). The CDR3 totals 16 residues. V was clipped by 7 bases and J by 2 bases; unmatched bases: 11.

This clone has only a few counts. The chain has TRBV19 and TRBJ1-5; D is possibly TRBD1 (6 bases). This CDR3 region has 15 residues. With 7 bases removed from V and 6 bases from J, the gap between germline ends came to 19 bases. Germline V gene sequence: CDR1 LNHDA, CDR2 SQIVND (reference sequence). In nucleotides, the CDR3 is TGTGCCAGTATCCCGGGGGGCTCCGAGGCTCAGCCCCAGCATTTT. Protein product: CASIPGGSEAQPQHF.

The CDR3 protein is CASSQGAKQPQHF. CDR3 coding DNA: TGTGCCAGCAGTCAGGGGGCGAAACAGCCCCAGCATTTT. V gene TRBV27 combines with J gene TRBJ1-5; 8 nucleotides agree with TRBD1. Germline CDR1 MNHEY, CDR2 SMNVEV (reference sequence). This CDR3 has 13 residues. With 5 bases clipped from V and 7 bases from J, the junction kept 4 bases outside the gene matches.

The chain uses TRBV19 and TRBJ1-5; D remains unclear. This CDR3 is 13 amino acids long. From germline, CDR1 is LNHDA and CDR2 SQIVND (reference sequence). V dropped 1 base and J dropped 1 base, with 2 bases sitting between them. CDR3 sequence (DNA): TGTGCCAGTAGTATAGCAAGCAATCAGCCCCAGCATTTT. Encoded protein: CASSIASNQPQHF.

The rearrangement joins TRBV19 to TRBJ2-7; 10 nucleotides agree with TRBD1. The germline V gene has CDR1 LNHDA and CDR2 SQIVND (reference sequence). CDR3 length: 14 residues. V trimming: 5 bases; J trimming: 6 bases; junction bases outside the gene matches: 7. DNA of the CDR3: TGTGCCAGTAGTCCCGGGACAGGGGTTTTCGAGCAGTACTTC. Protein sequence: CASSPGTGVFEQYF.

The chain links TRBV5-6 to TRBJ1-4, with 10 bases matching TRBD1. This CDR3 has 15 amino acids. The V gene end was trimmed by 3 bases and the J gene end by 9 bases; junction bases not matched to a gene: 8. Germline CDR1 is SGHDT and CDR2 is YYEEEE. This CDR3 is CASSYRDRGEKKLFF. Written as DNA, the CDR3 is TGTGCCAGCAGCTATCGGGACAGGGGAGAGAAAAAACTGTTTTTT. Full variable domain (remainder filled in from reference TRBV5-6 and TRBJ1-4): DAGVTQSPTHLIKTRGQQVTLRCSPKSGHDTVSWYQQALGQGPQFIFQYYEEEERQRGNFPDRFSGHQFPNYSSELNVNALLLGDSALYLCASSYRDRGEKKLFFGSGTQLSVL.

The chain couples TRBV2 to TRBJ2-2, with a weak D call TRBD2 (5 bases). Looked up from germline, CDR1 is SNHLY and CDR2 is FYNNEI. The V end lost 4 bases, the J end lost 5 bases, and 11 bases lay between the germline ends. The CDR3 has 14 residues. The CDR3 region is CASSVQPGTGELFF. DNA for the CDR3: TGTGCCAGCAGTGTCCAACCGGGGACCGGGGAGCTGTTTTTT.

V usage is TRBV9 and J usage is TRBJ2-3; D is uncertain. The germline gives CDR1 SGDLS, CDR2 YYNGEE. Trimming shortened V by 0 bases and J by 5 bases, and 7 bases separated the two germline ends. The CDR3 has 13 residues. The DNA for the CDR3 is TGTGCCAGCAGCGTAGTCCCGGGAGATACGCAGTATTTT. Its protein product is CASSVVPGDTQYF.

The DNA of the CDR3 is TGCAGCGTTTCCGAGATTACTGAGCAGTTCTTC. It translates to CSVSEITEQFF. The chain joins TRBV29-1 to TRBJ2-1, with no clear D. V gave up 5 bases and J gave up 9 bases, with 11 bases separating them. Germline loops: CDR1 SQVTM, CDR2 ANQGSEA. This CDR3 region has 11 residues.

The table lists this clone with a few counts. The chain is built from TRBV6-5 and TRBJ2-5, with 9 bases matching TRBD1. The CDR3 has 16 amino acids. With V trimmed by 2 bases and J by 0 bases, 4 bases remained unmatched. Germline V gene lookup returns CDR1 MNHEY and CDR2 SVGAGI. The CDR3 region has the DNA TGTGCCAGCAGTTACAGGGACAGGGCGTACCAAGAGACCCAGTACTTC. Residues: CASSYRDRAYQETQYF.

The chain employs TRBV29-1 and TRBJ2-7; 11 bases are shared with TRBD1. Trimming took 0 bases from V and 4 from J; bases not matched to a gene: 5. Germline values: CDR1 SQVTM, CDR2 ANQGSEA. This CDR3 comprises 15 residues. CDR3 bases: TGCAGCGTTGAAGACCCGGACAGGGGGCTGTACGAGCAGTACTTC. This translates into CSVEDPDRGLYEQYF.

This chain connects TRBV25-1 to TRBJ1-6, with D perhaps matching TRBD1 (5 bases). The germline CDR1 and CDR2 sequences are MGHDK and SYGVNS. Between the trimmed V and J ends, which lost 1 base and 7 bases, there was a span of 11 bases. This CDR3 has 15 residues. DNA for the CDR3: TGTGCCAGCAGTGAATTTCAGGGTGGGAATTCACCCCTCCACTTT. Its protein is CASSEFQGGNSPLHF.

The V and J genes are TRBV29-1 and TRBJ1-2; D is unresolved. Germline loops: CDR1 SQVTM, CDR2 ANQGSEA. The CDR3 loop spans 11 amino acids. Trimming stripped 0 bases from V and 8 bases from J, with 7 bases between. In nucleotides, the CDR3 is TGCAGCGTTGAAGATCCCTCCGGCTACACCTTC. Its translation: CSVEDPSGYTF.